The following is a T cell receptor beta chain sequence with its context. CDR1 is SGDLS and CDR2 is YYNGEE in the germline V gene. V lost 0 bases, J lost 6 bases, and 4 bases lay in between. This CDR3 is 12 amino acids long. This specimen belongs to a study of OX40 agonist ivuxolimab in advanced cancers. Sequencing used immunoSEQ multiplex PCR; TCRdb keeps in-frame clones, though not all of them. The table records 90,000 to 100,000 clones, over 85% of them present only once. The specimen comprised CD4+ or CD8+ T cells sorted from blood, sampled in a trial of the OX40 agonist ivuxolimab. The chain joins TRBV9 to TRBJ2-1; D remains unclear. This clonotype originated in an adult with an advanced solid tumor such as melanoma, head and neck, liver or kidney cancer. The CDR3 loop reads CASSVVPNEQFF. The CDR3 DNA follows: TGTGCCAGCAGCGTAGTGCCCAATGAGCAGTTCTTC.